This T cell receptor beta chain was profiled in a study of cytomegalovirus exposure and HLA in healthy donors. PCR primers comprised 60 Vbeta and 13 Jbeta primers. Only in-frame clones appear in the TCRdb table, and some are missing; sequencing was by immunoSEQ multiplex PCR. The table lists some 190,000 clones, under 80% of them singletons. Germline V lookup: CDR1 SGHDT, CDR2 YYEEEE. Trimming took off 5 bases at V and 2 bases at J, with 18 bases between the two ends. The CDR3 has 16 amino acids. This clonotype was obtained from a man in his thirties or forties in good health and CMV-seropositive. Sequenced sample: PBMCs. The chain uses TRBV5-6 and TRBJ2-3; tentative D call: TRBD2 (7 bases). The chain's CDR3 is CASSRVGGRYTDTQYF. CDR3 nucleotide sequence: TGTGCCAGCAGTCGAGTCGGGGGGCGATACACAGATACGCAGTATTTT.